Here is one T cell receptor (beta chain) with its context. Its antigen is not known. V shed 1 base, J shed 5 bases, and the junction held 5 bases outside the gene matches. Germline values: CDR1 SGHRS, CDR2 YFSETQ. This CDR3 spans 15 amino acids. Treatment reported: approximately 18 received Ad26.COV2.S at low or high dose, single or two shots; 5 received placebo; per-sample allocation not given. Repertoires come from day 63 after the first vaccine or placebo injection. Based in Boston, the donor was an adult of 18-55 years. This entry comes from a study of Ad26.COV2.S vaccination and SARS-CoV-2 variants. Study-wide points: Using TCR breadth and depth analyses may have led to underestimated total T cell responses. Spike-specific TCR breadth was greater after Ad26.COV2.S than placebo. Vaccine and placebo recipients had comparable breadth of non-spike TCRs.

The repertoire was sequenced with immunoSEQ multiplex PCR; TCRdb's copy has only in-frame clones and lacks some. The sample records 440,000 or so clones, 92% being singletons. The TCR originated in a person between 18 and 59 years old who received the Ad26.COV2.S COVID-19 vaccine or a placebo. The genes are TRBV5-1 and TRBJ2-1, with 8 bases fitting TRBD2. This sample comprised peripheral blood, obtained in a trial of Ad26.COV2.S vaccine versus placebo. The CDR3 here is CASSLNGGANNEQFF. CDR3 nucleotides: TGCGCCAGCAGCTTGAACGGGGGGGCCAACAATGAGCAGTTCTTC.